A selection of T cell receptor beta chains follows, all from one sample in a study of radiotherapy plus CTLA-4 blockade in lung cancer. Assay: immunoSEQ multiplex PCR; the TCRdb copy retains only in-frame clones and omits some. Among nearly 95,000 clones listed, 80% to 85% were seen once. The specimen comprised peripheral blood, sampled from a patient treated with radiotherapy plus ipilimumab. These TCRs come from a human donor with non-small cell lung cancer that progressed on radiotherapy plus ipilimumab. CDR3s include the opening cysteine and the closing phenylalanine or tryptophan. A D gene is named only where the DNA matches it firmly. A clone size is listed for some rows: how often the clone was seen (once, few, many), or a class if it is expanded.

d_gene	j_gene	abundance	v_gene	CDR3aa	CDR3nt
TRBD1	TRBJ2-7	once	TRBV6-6	CASSQGAFEQYF	TGTGCCAGCAGTCAGGGGGCCTTCGAGCAGTACTTC
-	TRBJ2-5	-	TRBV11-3	CASSFSDGETQYF	TGTGCCAGCAGCTTTTCGGACGGAGAGACCCAGTACTTC
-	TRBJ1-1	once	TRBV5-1	CASSTEQGAAFF	TGCGCCAGCAGCACAGAACAGGGAGCAGCTTTCTTT
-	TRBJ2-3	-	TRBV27	CASSFQGATSTDTQYF	TGTGCCAGCAGTTTTCAGGGCGCCACTAGCACAGATACGCAGTATTTT
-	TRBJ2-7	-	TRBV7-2	CASSGTGTGNEQYF	TGTGCCAGCAGCGGTACCGGGACTGGGAACGAGCAGTACTTC
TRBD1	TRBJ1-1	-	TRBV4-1	CASSQESDRGTINTEAFF	TGCGCCAGCAGCCAAGAGAGTGACAGGGGTACCATAAACACTGAAGCTTTCTTT
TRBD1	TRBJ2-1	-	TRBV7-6	CASSDPGQGFVEQFF	TGTGCCAGCAGCGACCCGGGACAGGGGTTTGTTGAGCAGTTCTTC
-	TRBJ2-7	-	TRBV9	CASSVASGPYEQYF	TGTGCCAGCAGCGTAGCCTCCGGGCCCTACGAGCAGTACTTC
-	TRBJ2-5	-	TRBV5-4	CASSLSTSLETQYF	TGTGCCAGCAGCTTATCAACGAGCCTAGAGACCCAGTACTTC
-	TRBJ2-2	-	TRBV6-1	CASEVVNTGELFF	TGTGCCAGCGAGGTCGTGAACACCGGGGAGCTGTTTTTT
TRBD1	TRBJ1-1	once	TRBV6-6	CASSSNRGNTEAFF	TGTGCCAGCAGTTCCAACAGGGGGAACACTGAAGCTTTCTTT
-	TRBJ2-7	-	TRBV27	CASNRVPAPVLEQYF	TGTGCCAGCAACCGGGTTCCGGCACCCGTTCTCGAGCAGTACTTC
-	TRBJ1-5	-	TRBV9	CASSSPGVHQPQHF	TGTGCCAGCAGCTCTCCAGGGGTTCATCAGCCCCAGCATTTT
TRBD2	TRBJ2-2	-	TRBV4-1	CASSQVVAAGGGELFF	TGCGCCAGCAGCCAAGTGGTGGCAGCGGGAGGAGGGGAGCTGTTTTTT
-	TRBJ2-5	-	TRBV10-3	CAISAIQETQYF	TGTGCCATCAGTGCTATCCAAGAGACCCAGTACTTC
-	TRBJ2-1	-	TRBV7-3	CASSFSTVDNEQFF	TGTGCCAGCAGCTTTAGTACAGTCGACAATGAGCAGTTCTTC
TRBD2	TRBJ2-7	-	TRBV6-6	CASSSGLAWRTYEQYF	TGTGCCAGCAGTTCTGGACTAGCGTGGAGGACCTACGAGCAGTACTTC
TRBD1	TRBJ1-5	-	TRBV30	CAWSGDRAGQPQHF	TGTGCCTGGAGTGGCGACAGGGCGGGTCAGCCCCAGCATTTT
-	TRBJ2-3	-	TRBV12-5	CASGLVRVDTQYF	TGTGCTAGTGGTTTGGTTCGGGTAGATACGCAGTATTTT
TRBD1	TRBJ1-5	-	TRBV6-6	CASSFPGTGSNQPQHF	TGTGCCAGCAGTTTTCCCGGGACAGGGAGCAATCAGCCCCAGCATTTT
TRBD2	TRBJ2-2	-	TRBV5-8	CASGRTSGRAYNTGELFF	TGTGCCAGCGGCAGGACTAGCGGGAGGGCCTATAACACCGGGGAGCTGTTTTTT
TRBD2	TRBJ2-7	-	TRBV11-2	CASRETSDYEQYF	TGTGCCAGCAGGGAGACTAGCGACTACGAGCAGTACTTC
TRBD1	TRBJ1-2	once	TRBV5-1	CASRDPGQGRGGYTF	TGCGCCAGTAGGGATCCGGGACAGGGAAGAGGTGGCTACACCTTC
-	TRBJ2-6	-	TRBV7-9	CATTGRYSGANVLTF	TGTGCCACGACCGGACGGTACTCTGGGGCCAACGTCCTGACTTTC
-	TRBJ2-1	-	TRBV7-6	CASSYSHNEQFF	TGTGCCAGCAGCTATTCACACAATGAGCAGTTCTTC
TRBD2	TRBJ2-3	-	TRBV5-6	CASSLLAGEDTQYF	TGTGCCAGCAGCTTGCTAGCGGGAGAGGATACGCAGTATTTT
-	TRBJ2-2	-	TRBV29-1	CSVLKTEHTGELFF	TGCAGCGTCCTTAAGACGGAACACACCGGGGAGCTGTTTTTT
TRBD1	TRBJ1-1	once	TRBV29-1	CSVWDRGETEAFF	TGCAGCGTTTGGGACAGGGGCGAAACTGAAGCTTTCTTT
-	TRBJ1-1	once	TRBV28	CASSLWGPGKGTEAFF	TGTGCCAGCAGTTTATGGGGTCCTGGGAAGGGGACTGAAGCTTTCTTT
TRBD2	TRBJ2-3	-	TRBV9	CASSVGSSGRTDTQYF	TGTGCCAGCAGCGTAGGGTCTAGCGGGAGAACAGATACGCAGTATTTT
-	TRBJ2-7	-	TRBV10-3	CAIRGGHRGSAGEQYF	TGTGCCATCAGGGGTGGGCACAGGGGATCAGCGGGCGAGCAGTACTTC
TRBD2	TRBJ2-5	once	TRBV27	CASSPALAGIETQYF	TGTGCCAGCAGTCCAGCACTAGCGGGAATAGAGACCCAGTACTTC
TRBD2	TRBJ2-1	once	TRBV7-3	CASSIGLAEYNEQFF	TGTGCCAGCAGCATAGGACTAGCGGAATACAATGAGCAGTTCTTC
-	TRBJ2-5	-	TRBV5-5	CASSWGSGYQETQYF	TGTGCCAGCAGCTGGGGGTCTGGGTACCAAGAGACCCAGTACTTC
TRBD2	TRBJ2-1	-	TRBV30	CAWSPGLAGGFVREQFF	TGTGCCTGGAGCCCCGGACTAGCGGGAGGGTTTGTCCGTGAGCAGTTCTTC
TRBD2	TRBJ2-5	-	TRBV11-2	CASSFRAGGETQYF	TGTGCCAGCAGCTTCAGGGCGGGAGGAGAGACCCAGTACTTC
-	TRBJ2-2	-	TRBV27	CASSFRREAGELFF	TGTGCCAGCAGTTTTCGGAGGGAGGCCGGGGAGCTGTTTTTT
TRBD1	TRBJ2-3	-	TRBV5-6	CASSSFGGQGGTDTQYF	TGTGCCAGCAGTAGCTTCGGAGGACAGGGTGGCACAGATACGCAGTATTTT
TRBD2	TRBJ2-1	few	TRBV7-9	CASSEGTSGYNEQFF	TGTGCCAGCAGCGAGGGGACTAGCGGTTACAATGAGCAGTTCTTC
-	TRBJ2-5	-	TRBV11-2	CASSLDEPPETQYF	TGTGCCAGCAGCTTAGATGAGCCCCCGGAGACCCAGTACTTC
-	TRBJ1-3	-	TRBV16	CASSQSTGGAGNTIYF	TGTGCCAGCAGCCAATCGACAGGCGGTGCGGGAAACACCATATATTTT
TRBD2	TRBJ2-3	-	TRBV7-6	CASSLTGGTTAGDVGTDTQYF	TGTGCCAGCAGCTTAACGGGGGGTACTACGGCGGGAGATGTCGGCACAGATACGCAGTATTTT
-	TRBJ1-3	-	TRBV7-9	CASLGGGGNTIYF	TGTGCCAGCCTCGGAGGGGGAGGAAACACCATATATTTT
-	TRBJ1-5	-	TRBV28	CASSFFWGASGNQPQHF	TGTGCCAGCAGTTTCTTTTGGGGGGCGAGCGGCAATCAGCCCCAGCATTTT
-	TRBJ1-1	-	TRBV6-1	CASTAGLVNTEAFF	TGTGCCAGCACGGCGGGACTCGTGAACACTGAAGCTTTCTTT
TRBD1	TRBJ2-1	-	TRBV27	CASSAGQVQLLGYNEQFF	TGTGCCAGCAGTGCCGGACAGGTTCAATTGTTGGGCTACAATGAGCAGTTCTTC
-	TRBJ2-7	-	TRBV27	CASSLGYEQYF	TGTGCCAGCAGTTTAGGGTACGAGCAGTACTTC
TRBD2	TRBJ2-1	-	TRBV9	CASSGKAGGYNEQFF	TGTGCCAGCAGCGGAAAAGCGGGAGGGTACAATGAGCAGTTCTTC
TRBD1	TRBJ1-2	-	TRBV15	CATSRDRDRDFVANYGYTF	TGTGCCACCAGCAGAGATAGGGACAGGGATTTTGTAGCTAACTATGGCTACACCTTC
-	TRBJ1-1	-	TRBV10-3	CAISEGPSTMNTEAFF	TGTGCCATCAGTGAGGGACCGTCAACGATGAACACTGAAGCTTTCTTT
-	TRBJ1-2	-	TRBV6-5	CASSYGAYLNYGYTF	TGTGCCAGCAGTTACGGCGCCTATCTTAACTATGGCTACACCTTC
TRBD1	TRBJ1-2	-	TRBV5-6	CASSAAVGGGYGYTF	TGTGCCAGCAGCGCCGCAGTAGGGGGCGGCTATGGCTACACCTTC
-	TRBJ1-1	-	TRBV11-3	CASSFEENTEAFF	TGTGCCAGCAGCTTCGAAGAGAACACTGAAGCTTTCTTT
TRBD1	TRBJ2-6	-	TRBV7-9	CASSTRQGRYGANVLTF	TGTGCCAGCAGCACCCGACAGGGGAGGTATGGGGCCAACGTCCTGACTTTC
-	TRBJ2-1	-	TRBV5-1	CASSLGSNNNEQFF	TGCGCCAGCAGCTTGGGAAGTAATAACAATGAGCAGTTCTTC